Presented here are 6 T cell receptor beta chains from one specimen sequenced in a study of cytomegalovirus exposure and HLA in healthy donors. Both 60 Vbeta primers and 13 Jbeta primers went into the PCR. The table came from immunoSEQ multiplex PCR; TCRdb's copy has only in-frame clones and leaves some out. The data contain about 60,000 clones, roughly 70% of them singletons. Source material: PBMCs. These receptors were collected from a woman aged 55-69 years in good health and CMV-seropositive.

J is TRBJ1-1 and V is TRBV6-6, with unresolved D. The V and J ends lost 2 bases and 6 bases respectively, with 10 bases between them. The CDR3 has 13 residues. Looked up from germline, CDR1 is MNHNY and CDR2 is SVGAGI (reference sequence). The CDR3 reads CASSYERWAEAFF. DNA of the CDR3: TGTGCCAGCAGTTACGAGCGATGGGCTGAAGCTTTCTTT.

The chain couples TRBV19 to TRBJ2-7; a weak D match, TRBD2 (5 bases). The CDR3 spans 13 residues. Trimming stripped 5 bases from V and 3 bases from J, with 11 bases between. CDR1 and CDR2 from the germline V gene are LNHDA and SQIVND (reference sequence). CDR3 residues: CASSPGWVYEQYF. The CDR3 region has the DNA TGTGCCAGTAGTCCGGGGTGGGTCTACGAGCAGTACTTC.

This chain joins TRBV6-5 and TRBJ2-3, with D maybe TRBD1 (5 bases). The CDR3 covers 11 residues. V lost 7 bases to trimming and J lost 6 bases, with 8 bases between them. The germline CDR1 and CDR2 sequences are MNHEY and SVGAGI. The chain's CDR3 is CASTQGDTQYF. The CDR3 region has the DNA TGTGCCAGCACCCAGGGCGATACGCAGTATTTT.

The rearrangement joins TRBV29-1 to TRBJ2-3, with D uncertain. Germline loops: CDR1 SQVTM, CDR2 ANQGSEA. The CDR3 contains 14 residues. Trimming removed 7 bases from V and 2 bases from J, with 16 bases in between. The CDR3 reads CSALTQVNTDTQYF. DNA for the CDR3: TGCAGCGCGTTAACCCAGGTGAACACAGATACGCAGTATTTT.

The chain recombines TRBV6-1 with TRBJ1-1; TRBD1 matches at 8 bases. Germline V gives CDR1 MNHNS, CDR2 SASEGT. V lost 8 bases and J lost 2; bases outside the gene matches: 7. The CDR3 extends over 14 amino acids. The CDR3 loop reads CASLWTGRNTEAFF. The CDR3 nucleotides are TGTGCCAGCCTTTGGACAGGGCGAAACACTGAAGCTTTCTTT.

CDR3 in amino acids: CASSLDLWEGTEAFF. Here the CDR3 DNA reads TGTGCCAGCAGCTTAGATCTATGGGAGGGCACTGAAGCTTTCTTT. This chain links TRBV11-2 with TRBJ1-1, with D uncertain. The CDR3 consists of 15 residues. V lost 0 bases and J 4 bases, leaving 12 bases between the germline ends. From germline, CDR1 is SGHAT and CDR2 FQNNGV.